This T cell receptor beta chain was recovered during a study of CD8 T cells in Susac syndrome. V was shortened by 5 bases and J by 3 bases, with 14 bases between the two germline ends. Germline V lookup: CDR1 SEHNR, CDR2 FQNEAQ (reference sequence). The CDR3 consists of 14 residues. TCR beta sequences were obtained from blood CD8+ and CD4+ T cells. Random hexamers served to reverse transcribe roughly 0.45 to 1 ug RNA. Each CDR3 protein gets one entry after TCRdb re-called the immunoSEQ multiplex PCR reads with MiXCR. The sample includes over 130,000 distinct CDR3 sequences, approximately 95% of them seen just once.

This receptor was obtained from a human donor with Susac syndrome. The sequencing input was CD4+ T cells from PBMCs. V gene TRBV7-9 combines with J gene TRBJ2-7; D ambiguous. Here the CDR3 DNA reads TGTGCCAGCAGCCCAGCCTCTGGCAACTACGAGCAGTACTTC. This sequence encodes CASSPASGNYEQYF. Based on the CDR3 plus reference TRBV7-9 and TRBJ2-7, the full variable domain is DTGVSQNPRHKITKRGQNVTFRCDPISEHNRLYWYRQTLGQGPEFLTYFQNEAQLEKSRLLSDRFSAERPKGSFSTLEIQRTEQGDSAMYLCASSPASGNYEQYFGPGTRLTVT.